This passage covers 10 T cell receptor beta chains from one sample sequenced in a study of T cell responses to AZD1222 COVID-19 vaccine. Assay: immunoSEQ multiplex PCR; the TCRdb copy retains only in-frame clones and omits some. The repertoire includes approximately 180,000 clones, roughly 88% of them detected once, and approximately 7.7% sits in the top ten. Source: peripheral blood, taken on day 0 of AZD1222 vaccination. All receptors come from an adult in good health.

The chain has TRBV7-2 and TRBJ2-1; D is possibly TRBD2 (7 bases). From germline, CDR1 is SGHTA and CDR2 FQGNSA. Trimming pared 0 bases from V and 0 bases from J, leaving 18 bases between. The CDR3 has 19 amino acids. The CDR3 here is CASSLAGGGSLGSYNEQFF. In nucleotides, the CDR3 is TGTGCCAGCAGCTTAGCGGGAGGGGGATCCCTTGGCTCCTACAATGAGCAGTTCTTC.

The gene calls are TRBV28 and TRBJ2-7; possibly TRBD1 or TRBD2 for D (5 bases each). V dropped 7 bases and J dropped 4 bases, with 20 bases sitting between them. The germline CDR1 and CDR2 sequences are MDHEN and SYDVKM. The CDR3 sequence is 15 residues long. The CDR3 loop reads CASTPLRGSGYEQYF. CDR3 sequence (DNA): TGTGCCAGCACCCCTCTTCGGGGCTCCGGGTACGAGCAGTACTTC.

This chain's CDR3 is CASSYRLAFNEQFF. The DNA for the CDR3 is TGTGCCAGCAGTTACCGGCTAGCGTTCAATGAGCAGTTCTTC. The chain carries TRBV6-5 and TRBJ2-1; D may be TRBD2 (6 bases). The V gene lost 2 bases and the J gene lost 6 bases, with 11 bases spanning the gap. The CDR3 is 14 residues long. From germline, CDR1 is MNHEY and CDR2 SVGAGI.

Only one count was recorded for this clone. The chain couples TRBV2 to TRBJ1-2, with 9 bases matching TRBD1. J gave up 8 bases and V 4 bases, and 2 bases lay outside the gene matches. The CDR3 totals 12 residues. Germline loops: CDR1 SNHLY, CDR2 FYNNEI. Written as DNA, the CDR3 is TGTGCCAGCAGTGGGACAGGGGACGGCTACACCTTC. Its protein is CASSGTGDGYTF.

CDR3 coding DNA: TGTGCCAGCAGCCTCCGACAGGTCAATCAGCCCCAGCATTTT. The encoded protein is CASSLRQVNQPQHF. This chain uses TRBV3-1 (or the pseudogene TRBV3-2) with TRBJ1-5; tentative D call: TRBD1 (6 bases). Trimming removed 4 bases from V and 3 bases from J, with 10 bases in between. Germline V CDR1 and CDR2: LGHDT, YNNKEL (reference sequence). CDR3 length: 14 amino acids.

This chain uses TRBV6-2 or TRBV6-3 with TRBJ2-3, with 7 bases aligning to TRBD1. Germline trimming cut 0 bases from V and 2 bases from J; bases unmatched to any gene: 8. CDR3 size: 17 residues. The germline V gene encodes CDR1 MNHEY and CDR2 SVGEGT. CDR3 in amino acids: CASSYSSGQSPTDTQYF. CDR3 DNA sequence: TGTGCCAGCAGTTACTCGTCGGGACAGTCTCCCACAGATACGCAGTATTTT.

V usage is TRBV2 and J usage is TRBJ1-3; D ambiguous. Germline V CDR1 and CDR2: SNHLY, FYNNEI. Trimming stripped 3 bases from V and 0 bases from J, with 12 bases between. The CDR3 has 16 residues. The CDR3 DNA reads TGTGCCAGCAGTGATCTAGGGCCCTTCTCTGGAAACACCATATATTTT. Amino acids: CASSDLGPFSGNTIYF.

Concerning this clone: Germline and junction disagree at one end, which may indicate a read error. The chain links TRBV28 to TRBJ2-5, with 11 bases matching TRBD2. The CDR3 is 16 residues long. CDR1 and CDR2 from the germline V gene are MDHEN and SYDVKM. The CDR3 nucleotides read TGTGCCAGCAGTCCCTCCACACCCCTAGCGGGGGGCCTTCAGAACTTC. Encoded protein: CASSPSTPLAGGLQNF.

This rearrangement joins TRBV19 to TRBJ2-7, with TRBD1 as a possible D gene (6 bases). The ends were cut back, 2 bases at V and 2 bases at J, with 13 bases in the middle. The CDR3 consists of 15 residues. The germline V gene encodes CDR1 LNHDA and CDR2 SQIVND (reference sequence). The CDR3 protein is CASSIRGRGPYEQYF. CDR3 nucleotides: TGTGCCAGTAGTATAAGGGGGAGAGGTCCCTACGAGCAGTACTTC.

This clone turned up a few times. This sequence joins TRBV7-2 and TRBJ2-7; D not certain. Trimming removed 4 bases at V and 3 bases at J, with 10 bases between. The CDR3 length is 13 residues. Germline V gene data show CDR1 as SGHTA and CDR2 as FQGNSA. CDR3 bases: TGTGCCAGCAGCTCCGTGGGGAACTACGAGCAGTACTTC. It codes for CASSSVGNYEQYF.